The 7 T cell receptor beta chains below come from one sample, sequenced in a study of cytomegalovirus exposure and HLA in healthy donors. With 60 Vbeta and 13 Jbeta primers, the PCR was carried out. Assay: immunoSEQ multiplex PCR; the TCRdb copy retains only in-frame clones and omits some. Of more than 150,000 clones in the sample, around 80% are singletons; the top ten hold under 1.5%. The sequenced material came from PBMCs. These receptor sequences come from a girl aged 10 to 17 in good health and CMV-seropositive.

The chain employs TRBV6-5 and TRBJ2-5; TRBD2 matches 9 bases. The V gene end was trimmed by 8 bases and the J gene end by 5 bases; junction bases not matched to a gene: 6. The length of the CDR3 is 13 residues. Per germline, CDR1 MNHEY and CDR2 SVGAGI. CDR3 in amino acids: CASRSGGWETQYF. The CDR3 bases are TGTGCCAGCCGTAGCGGGGGCTGGGAGACCCAGTACTTC.

The chain has TRBV4-1 and TRBJ2-1; D might be TRBD1 (6 bases). The CDR3 has 16 amino acids. V lost 1 base and J lost 3, with 13 bases in between. Germline V gene data show CDR1 as MGHRA and CDR2 as YSYEKL. The CDR3 loop reads CASSQVGGQSYNEQFF. CDR3 DNA sequence: TGCGCCAGCAGCCAAGTAGGGGGACAAAGCTACAATGAGCAGTTCTTC.

The chain carries TRBV19 and TRBJ2-3, with 11 positions matching TRBD2. The germline V gene has CDR1 LNHDA and CDR2 SQIVND (reference sequence). CDR3 size: 13 residues. Trimming cost V 8 bases and J 4 bases; bases outside gene matches: 2. This chain's CDR3 is CASLAGGADTQYF. Written as DNA, the CDR3 is TGTGCCAGTCTAGCGGGAGGCGCAGATACGCAGTATTTT.

The V and J genes are TRBV30 and TRBJ2-5, with 9 bases aligning to TRBD2. The ends lost 0 bases at V and 5 bases at J; junction bases unmatched: 7. The CDR3 covers 15 residues. The V gene's germline CDR1 is GTSNPN and CDR2 SVGIG (reference sequence). CDR3 loop: CAWSVAGGPRETQYF. CDR3 sequence (DNA): TGTGCCTGGAGTGTGGCGGGAGGGCCCCGCGAGACCCAGTACTTC.

This clone showed up just a few times. The chain joins TRBV23-1 to TRBJ1-2, with D uncertain. TRBV23-1 is labeled an ORF, and its function is uncertain. The CDR3 loop spans 13 amino acids. V shed 7 bases and J shed 0 bases, with 9 bases lying between them. CDR3 sequence: CASKLESNYGYTF. The DNA of the CDR3 is TGCGCCAGCAAACTGGAGTCTAACTATGGCTACACCTTC.

Worth noting for this clone: Other DNA sequences of this sample code for an identical CDR3. The chain links TRBV30 to TRBJ1-1, with 7 bases fitting TRBD1. This CDR3 spans 15 amino acids. The V gene's germline CDR1 is GTSNPN and CDR2 SVGIG (reference sequence). Trimming removed 2 bases from V and 6 bases from J; junction bases left unmatched: 12. This chain's CDR3 is CAWSTKTGSRAEAFF. CDR3 DNA sequence: TGTGCCTGGAGTACAAAGACAGGGTCGAGGGCTGAAGCTTTCTTT.

The CDR3 coding sequence is TGTGCCATCAGTGAATCGGGGGGGATACTAGACTATGGCTACACCTTC. Amino acids: CAISESGGILDYGYTF. V gene TRBV10-3 combines with J gene TRBJ1-2; the D gene is possibly TRBD1 (5 bases). V was shortened by 3 bases and J by 3 bases, with 17 bases between the two germline ends. The CDR3 runs 16 residues. Germline V gives CDR1 ENHRY, CDR2 SYGVKD.